Below, one T cell receptor beta chain is given with its context. This clone has a single count. The antigen it recognizes is unknown. Per-base qualities were not stored, and no clone one base away is much larger. The donors were healthy, HIV-negative adults with no recently reported acute infections or vaccinations. Every donor was a Caucasian adult living in Nashville, Tennessee, USA. CD4+ T cells were enriched by magnetic negative selection; naive cells were then positively selected on CD45RA, and the negative fraction formed the memory subset. After blood collection by leukapheresis, PBMCs were isolated using Ficoll-Histopaque density gradient centrifugation and then cryopreserved in the vapor phase of liquid nitrogen. Analytical flow cytometry was used to check the purity and quantity of each magnetically sorted T cell population. Genomic DNA was isolated from every sorted fraction and measured by UV absorbance on a Nanodrop 2000c.

The record originates from a study of shared clonotypes between healthy human individuals (dated by TCRdb to 2020 to 2022). Regarding the study in general: Three men and a couple of women, aged 18 to 49 years, made up the cohort. For each donor, CD4 naive and CD4 memory were each run on three plates, CD8 naive on two plates, and CD8 memory on one plate. Blood TCR repertoires of roughly 5 healthy adults were deeply sequenced to estimate repertoire size and the extent of clonotype sharing between individuals. Libraries were prepared and TCR repertoires were sequenced by different laboratories using diverse techniques, in order to increase sequencing depth and limit assay-specific biases. Per donor, leukapheresis produced somewhere between about 0.9 and 9 billion PBMCs.

The cysteine opens and the phenylalanine closes a CDR3 of 14 amino acids. The only DNA kept is the CDR3, 42 bases in frame from the first base. The germline V gene gives CDR1 as SGHRS and CDR2 as YFSETQ. Clipping removes 3 bases from V and 4 bases from J, with 5 as the unmatched junction base count. Here is what the overall study found, with its caveats: Clonotypes shared by all four sorted-subset donors showed higher generation probabilities than non-shared clonotypes. Pairwise subsampling indicated that sequencing depth was expected to affect the degree of clonotype sharing among donors. Only blood was sampled, and tissue TCR repertoires likely differ from those in blood. Sharing across a handful of donors was observed for approximately 5% of naive CD4, over 3% of naive CD8, 2% to 2.5% of memory CD4, and about 0.39% of memory CD8 clonotypes. Estimated clonotype richness was generally larger for naive than for memory subsets. Rarefaction of sorted-subset datasets indicated incomplete sequencing despite the large sequencing depth. The small number of donors limited the genetic and exposure-history diversity represented.

Using the deep immunoSEQ assay, TCR CDR3 regions were amplified from genomic DNA by multiplex PCR. Genomic DNA extracted from each cell subset was distributed evenly over all wells of several immunoSEQ 96-well plates, and each plate served as one replicate. For sorted subsets, each replicate PCR was loaded with roughly 200 ng genomic DNA, equivalent to some 31,000 T cell genomes. The purified libraries were quantified using a Qubit 3.0 fluorometer, sized with a Bioanalyzer 2100, and then quantified again using the KAPA Library Quantification kit. A separate single-read 150-cycle Illumina NextSeq 550 flow cell was used to sequence each immunoSEQ 96-well plate. Per the original workflow: Because the immunoSEQ output held only junctional sequences and lacked quality scores, the filtering could not match the filtering applied to full-length reads. To assign V/J genes and CDR3, sequences were annotated using PyIR, a Python wrapper for IgBLAST v1.9, with IMGT germline references. Reads were filtered out if the reads had weak V/J assignments (E-value above 1e-6), no CDR3, stop codons, out-of-frame junctions, or ambiguous translated residues. V3J clonotypes were defined by identical inferred V gene, J gene, and CDR3 amino acid sequence. To compute the percentage overlap between repertoires, the number of shared unique clonotypes was divided by the size of the smaller repertoire. RTK rarefaction, the Chao1 estimator, and Recon v2.1 estimates of unobserved clonotypes were used to assess repertoire richness. For all TCRbeta clonotypes obtained by the gDNA method from a few donors, generation probabilities were computed with OLGA. In TCRdb, the immuneACCESS table is reduced to in-frame sequences with V and J assigned. These tables do not hold every clone; where another copy was compared, an unresolved V gene accounts for under half, and the others remain unexplained. The DNA was the basis for D and trimming; V, J and clone size are from that table. The sample profile shows 850,000 to 1,200,000 clones; about 80% of them were found once. Approximately 1.5% of the sample rests with the top ten.

The rearranged chain carries TRBV5-1 and TRBJ2-5; TRBD2 aligns with 8 central bases. The material sequenced was memory CD4+ T cells sorted from blood. According to the study, the label for this sample's cell subset or site signals: CD45RA-negative fraction. The origin of this receptor is a young man in good health. The DNA sequence is TGCGCCAGCAGCTCGGGGGGGAGAACAGAGACCCAGTACTTC. This yields the protein CASSSGGRTETQYF.